The text below deals with one TCR beta chain. Its antigen is undetermined. The data were obtained in a study of blood T cells in healthy people across ages. Overall study: About one barcoded beta molecule was captured per two T cells (by template switching).

Study-level findings and limits: With naive T cell percentage, TCR beta diversity showed a strong correlation. Long-lived donors carried more naive CD4+ cells and greater diversity than aged donors.

CDR1 and CDR2 (germline): SGHTA, FQGNSA. The trim removed 5 bases at V and 2 bases at J, leaving 3 bases unmatched. This CDR3 comprises 15 residues. It was with a sample-barcoded 5' primer and a J-beta primer mix that a second PCR of roughly 7 to 12 cycles was run. TCRdb processed the 5' RACE reads anew with MiXCR; each CDR3 protein has one entry. The table has 1.5 million to 2 million distinct CDR3 sequences, 30% to 40% seen once. Isolation yielded PBMCs, at least 7 million per sample, in every case. The chain carries TRBV7-2 and TRBJ2-7; 13 nucleotides align to TRBD2. This receptor was identified in a human donor in good health. The sequenced material came from blood. The CDR3 here is CASSRTSGSTYEQYF. The CDR3 DNA reads TGTGCCAGCAGCAGGACTAGCGGGAGCACCTACGAGCAGTACTTC.